This TCR beta chain was observed in a study of cytomegalovirus exposure and HLA in healthy donors. V was clipped by 1 base and J by 6 bases, with 7 bases between them. Germline-derived CDR1 and CDR2 are SGHAT and FQDESV (reference sequence). The length of the CDR3 is 13 residues. The PCR had 60 Vbeta and 13 Jbeta primers. Using immunoSEQ multiplex PCR, the repertoire was profiled, and TCRdb retains in-frame clones only, with some absent. Of 200,000 or so clones in the sample, about 75% were seen once. This clone has just a few counts. Its antigen is undetermined. Study results and limitations: Testing in vitro showed three CMV-associated chains specific for CMV antigens.

The chain recombines TRBV11-1 with TRBJ2-1; no clear D gene. The source of this sequence is a man younger than 35 in good health and CMV-seronegative. The sample taken for sequencing was PBMCs. This CDR3 reads CASSLDSGNEQFF. CDR3 nucleotide sequence: TGTGCCAGCAGCTTAGACAGTGGCAATGAGCAGTTCTTC.